The 20 T cell receptor beta chains in this list originate from one sample, sequenced in a study of T cell repertoires and HLA-DP antigens. Antigens for these TCRs are unknown. Here immunoSEQ multiplex PCR was the method, and the copy in TCRdb shows in-frame clones only, minus some. The table includes around 90,000 clones, 86% detected once. The sequenced material came from CD4+ T cells from PBMCs. The receptors here all came from a man in his fifties or sixties in good health and CMV-seronegative.

The J gene is TRBJ2-5, the V gene TRBV19, with D uncertain. Trimming pared 1 base from V and 1 base from J, leaving 7 bases between. CDR3 size: 14 residues. The V gene's germline CDR1 is LNHDA and CDR2 SQIVND (reference sequence). CDR3 sequence: CASSIVGSQETQYF. DNA of the CDR3: TGTGCCAGTAGTATAGTGGGCAGCCAAGAGACCCAGTACTTC.

V usage is TRBV4-3 and J usage is TRBJ2-7, with TRBD2 identical over 13 bases. V shed 3 bases and J 2 bases; nucleotides not matched to a gene: 1. Germline CDR1 is LGHNA and CDR2 is YSLEER. The CDR3 covers 15 residues. The CDR3 is CASSQGLAGTYEQYF. The CDR3 DNA sequence: TGCGCCAGCAGCCAGGGACTAGCGGGAACCTACGAGCAGTACTTC.

This sequence joins TRBV5-1 and TRBJ2-1; 12 nucleotides agree with TRBD2. The CDR3 has 15 amino acids. From germline, CDR1 is SGHRS and CDR2 YFSETQ. The ends lost 0 bases at V and 10 bases at J; junction bases unmatched: 5. The CDR3 sequence is CASSLASGRAREQFF. The DNA for the CDR3 is TGCGCCAGCAGCTTGGCTAGCGGGAGGGCTAGGGAGCAGTTCTTC.

This chain uses TRBV7-3 with TRBJ2-1; 8 bases agree with TRBD1. CDR1 and CDR2 from the germline V gene are SGHTA and FQGTGA. The CDR3 is 15 amino acids. Trimming removed 5 bases from V and 8 bases from J; junction bases left unmatched: 11. CDR3 in amino acids: CASSRTLDREDEQFF. CDR3 DNA: TGTGCCAGCAGCCGGACCTTGGACAGGGAGGATGAGCAGTTCTTC. Filled out from reference TRBV7-3 and TRBJ2-1, the complete variable domain reads GAGVSQTPSNKVTEKGKYVELRCDPISGHTALYWYRQSLGQGPEFLIYFQGTGAADDSGLPNDRFFAVRPEGSVSTLKIQRTERGDSAVYLCASSRTLDREDEQFFGPGTRLTVL.

This clone was counted once. V is TRBV7-6 and J is TRBJ1-4, with 9 bases lining up with TRBD1. The CDR3 has 15 residues. The V gene end was trimmed by 5 bases and the J gene end by 10 bases; junction bases not matched to a gene: 11. Per the germline V gene, CDR1 is SGHVS and CDR2 is FNYEAQ. The CDR3 nucleotides are TGTGCCAGCAGCAGTGGGACAGGGAGTTTTGGAAAACTGTTTTTT. The encoded protein is CASSSGTGSFGKLFF.

This sequence joins TRBV15 and TRBJ2-5; 7 bases agree with TRBD1. With V trimmed by 3 bases and J by 3 bases, 7 bases remained unmatched. CDR3 size: 15 residues. Germline V CDR1 and CDR2: LNHNV, YYDKDF (reference sequence). Written as DNA, the CDR3 is TGTGCCACCAGCAGCCCCGGGACAGCTAAAGAGACCCAGTACTTC. It yields the protein CATSSPGTAKETQYF.

This sequence joins TRBV4-1 and TRBJ2-3, with 9 bases lining up with TRBD2. The CDR3 is made up of 15 amino acids. With V trimmed by 1 base and J by 7 bases, 6 bases remained unmatched. CDR1 MGHRA and CDR2 YSYEKL come from the germline V gene. For the CDR3, the DNA is TGCGCCAGCAGCCAAGCGGCGGGAGGGCTCCATACGCAGTATTTT. It translates to CASSQAAGGLHTQYF.

The CDR3 nucleotides read TGTGCCACCAGCAGAGATCGATTCTACGAGCAGTACTTC. Translated, it gives CATSRDRFYEQYF. This chain joins TRBV15 and TRBJ2-7; D is uncertain. V was clipped by 0 bases and J by 3 bases, with 6 bases between them. The CDR3 sequence is 13 residues long. Germline lookup yields CDR1 LNHNV and CDR2 YYDKDF (reference sequence).

The CDR3 bases are TGCGCCAGCAGCTTAGTTGCGGGAGCCTACGAGCAGTACTTC. Its protein product is CASSLVAGAYEQYF. This chain joins TRBV5-1 and TRBJ2-7; 7 bases agree with TRBD2. Germline V gives CDR1 SGHRS, CDR2 YFSETQ. This CDR3 contains 14 residues. Trimming removed 2 bases from V and 2 bases from J; junction bases left unmatched: 4.

The chain recombines TRBV19 with TRBJ2-7, with 9 bases aligning to TRBD1. The V gene end was trimmed by 6 bases and the J gene end by 6 bases; junction bases not matched to a gene: 6. Germline values: CDR1 LNHDA, CDR2 SQIVND (reference sequence). CDR3 length: 13 residues. The CDR3 DNA follows: TGTGCCAGTAGGGGACAGGGAGGGAGCGAGCAGTACTTC. Its protein product is CASRGQGGSEQYF.

A few counts support this clone. This chain links TRBV20-1 with TRBJ1-1; D is ambiguous. Trimming left V 3 bases short and J 6 bases short, with 5 bases between. Germline lookup yields CDR1 DFQATT and CDR2 SNEGSKA (reference sequence). This CDR3 is built from 10 residues. In DNA form, the CDR3 reads TGCAGTGCTAGTCACGCTGAAGCTTTCTTT. This gives the protein CSASHAEAFF.

There are many counts of this clone. The chain joins TRBV9 to TRBJ2-1; 13 bases are shared with TRBD2. This CDR3 has 15 amino acids. The J segment lost 5 bases and the V segment lost 3 bases, leaving 2 bases of the junction unmatched. Germline values: CDR1 SGDLS, CDR2 YYNGEE. This CDR3 reads CASSGGLAGNNEQFF. CDR3 sequence (DNA): TGTGCCAGCAGCGGGGGACTAGCGGGAAACAATGAGCAGTTCTTC.

This clone is a singleton in its sample. CDR3 in amino acids: CAWAKQGLYEQYF. Written as DNA, the CDR3 is TGTGCCTGGGCTAAACAGGGGCTCTACGAGCAGTACTTC. The chain recombines TRBV30 with TRBJ2-7, with 7 bases lining up with TRBD1. Trimming cost V 5 bases and J 3 bases; bases outside gene matches: 7. This CDR3 has 13 residues. The germline V gene encodes CDR1 GTSNPN and CDR2 SVGIG (reference sequence).

This sequence joins TRBV28 and TRBJ2-1; no clear D gene. Germline CDR1 MDHEN, CDR2 SYDVKM. Trimming stripped 5 bases from V and 2 bases from J, with 16 bases between. The CDR3 runs to 16 residues. Written as DNA, the CDR3 is TGTGCCAGCAGTCCCCGTGGCTTCCAGACCTACAATGAGCAGTTCTTC. It translates to CASSPRGFQTYNEQFF.

This clone appeared a single time. The rearrangement uses TRBV13 and TRBJ2-2, with 10 bases lining up with TRBD2. Germline values: CDR1 PRHDT, CDR2 FYEKMQ (reference sequence). CDR3 length equals 16 residues. The V and J ends lost 3 bases and 1 base, in that order; junction bases with no gene match: 2. The CDR3 nucleotides are TGTGCCAGCAGCTTCTTAGCGGGAGGGAACACCGGGGAGCTGTTTTTT. Its translation is CASSFLAGGNTGELFF.

The rearrangement joins TRBV19 to TRBJ2-4; 14 bases align to TRBD2. Germline trimming cut 6 bases from V and 0 bases from J; bases unmatched to any gene: 13. This CDR3 is built from 20 residues. Germline-derived CDR1 and CDR2 are LNHDA and SQIVND (reference sequence). The CDR3 region is CASRQPPTSGGGLAKNIQYF. The CDR3 DNA sequence: TGTGCCAGTAGACAACCTCCGACTAGCGGGGGGGGACTAGCCAAAAACATTCAGTACTTC.

This chain's CDR3 is CASSPYTSRALSAGNEQFF. The CDR3 DNA is TGTGCCAGCAGCCCCTACACCTCAAGGGCGCTCAGTGCGGGGAATGAGCAGTTCTTC. This chain joins TRBV9 and TRBJ2-1, with D possibly matching TRBD2 (6 bases). Trimming left V 4 bases short and J 7 bases short, with 30 bases between. CDR1 SGDLS and CDR2 YYNGEE come from the germline V gene. CDR3 length equals 19 residues.

The chain is built from TRBV19 and TRBJ2-2, with unresolved D. Per germline, CDR1 LNHDA and CDR2 SQIVND (reference sequence). This CDR3 has 15 residues. The V and J ends lost 4 bases and 3 bases respectively, with 12 bases between them. The CDR3 sequence is CASSNGPTDTGELFF. CDR3 nucleotide sequence: TGTGCCAGTAGTAACGGGCCTACGGACACCGGGGAGCTGTTTTTT.

The chain links TRBV27 to TRBJ2-7; D gene unclear. V was shortened by 0 bases and J by 3 bases, with 6 bases between the two germline ends. This CDR3 contains 13 residues. The germline CDR1 and CDR2 sequences are MNHEY and SMNVEV (reference sequence). CDR3 protein: CASSLSGNYEQYF. DNA of the CDR3: TGTGCCAGCAGTTTATCTGGGAACTACGAGCAGTACTTC.

This sequence joins TRBV20-1 and TRBJ2-2; D unresolved. V was clipped by 3 bases and J by 10 bases, with 9 bases between them. The CDR3 is 11 amino acids. Germline V gene sequence: CDR1 DFQATT, CDR2 SNEGSKA (reference sequence). In nucleotides, the CDR3 is TGCAGTGCTAGTGCCTTACAGGAGCTGTTTTTT. It specifies CSASALQELFF.